This is a list of T cell receptor beta chains from one sample in a study of cytomegalovirus exposure and HLA in healthy donors. Sequencing used immunoSEQ multiplex PCR; TCRdb keeps in-frame clones, though not all of them. This table has 120,000 or so clones, 60% to 85% appearing once. The sequencing sample was made of PBMCs. Receptors were obtained from a man aged 50 or older in good health and CMV-seropositive. Both conserved end residues are part of each CDR3. D genes are given only for firm matches. Not every row has a clone size; where given, it reads once, few, many or a size class.

D gene,clone size,J gene,V gene,CDR3 protein,CDR3 DNA
NA,few,TRBJ1-2,TRBV30,CAWRETPKLGYTF,TGTGCCTGGAGAGAAACCCCTAAACTCGGCTACACCTTC
TRBD1,NA,TRBJ2-3,TRBV4-1,CASSERGQGQPDTQYF,TGCGCCAGCAGCGAAAGAGGACAGGGGCAGCCAGATACGCAGTATTTT
TRBD2,few,TRBJ2-3,TRBV2,CASRRGLAGSTDTQYF,TGTGCCAGCAGGAGGGGACTAGCGGGGAGCACAGATACGCAGTATTTT
NA,NA,TRBJ1-1,TRBV25-1,CASSESSTGIRGNTEAFF,TGTGCCAGCAGTGAATCTTCTACAGGGATACGGGGTAACACTGAAGCTTTCTTT
NA,NA,TRBJ2-1,TRBV10-2,CASSLTPSYNEQFF,TGCGCCAGCAGTCTAACCCCCTCCTACAATGAGCAGTTCTTC
NA,NA,TRBJ1-1,TRBV6-5,CASSYGLGAFF,TGTGCCAGCAGTTACGGTCTAGGAGCTTTCTTT
TRBD2,NA,TRBJ2-7,TRBV4-2,CASSQDLSSSSGTYEQYF,TGTGCCAGCAGCCAAGATCTCTCATCGTCTAGCGGCACCTACGAGCAGTACTTC
NA,NA,TRBJ2-5,TRBV9,CASSVGIRETQYF,TGTGCCAGCAGCGTAGGTATCCGGGAGACCCAGTACTTC
TRBD2,NA,TRBJ2-1,TRBV30,CAWSVGLAGSNLDEQFF,TGTGCCTGGAGTGTAGGGCTAGCGGGGTCTAATTTAGATGAGCAGTTCTTC
TRBD1,NA,TRBJ1-1,TRBV18,CASSYTGDEAFF,TGTGCCAGCTCGTATACAGGGGACGAAGCTTTCTTT
NA,NA,TRBJ1-1,TRBV4-1,CASSLRPGDRTEAFF,TGCGCCAGCAGCCTTCGCCCAGGGGATAGGACTGAAGCTTTCTTT
NA,NA,TRBJ2-5,TRBV25-1,CASSESQETQYF,TGTGCCAGCAGCGAATCACAAGAGACCCAGTACTTC
NA,once,TRBJ1-1,TRBV27,CASSLLGRSNTEAFF,TGTGCCAGCAGTTTATTGGGCAGGTCCAACACTGAAGCTTTCTTT
NA,once,TRBJ1-2,TRBV19,CASSTKKQGDANYGYTF,TGTGCCAGTAGTACGAAAAAACAGGGAGACGCTAACTATGGCTACACCTTC
TRBD2,NA,TRBJ2-7,TRBV4-3,CASSQDYGLAGVYEQYF,TGCGCCAGCAGCCAAGATTATGGGCTAGCGGGAGTCTACGAGCAGTACTTC
NA,NA,TRBJ1-6,TRBV30,CAWSLQAGSPLHF,TGTGCCTGGAGTCTGCAGGCTGGGTCACCCCTCCACTTT
TRBD1,NA,TRBJ1-1,TRBV2,CARFRGLMNTEAFF,TGTGCCCGTTTCAGGGGGTTGATGAACACTGAAGCTTTCTTT
TRBD2,NA,TRBJ2-1,TRBV10-3,CAISPLAGGTNEQFF,TGTGCCATCAGCCCACTAGCGGGAGGGACCAATGAGCAGTTCTTC
NA,NA,TRBJ2-7,TRBV21-1,CASSRGQSSYEQYF,TGTGCCAGCAGCAGGGGGCAAAGCTCCTACGAGCAGTACTTC
TRBD2,once,TRBJ2-2,TRBV7-2,CASRLSGRGTGELFF,TGTGCCAGTCGTTTAAGCGGGAGAGGGACCGGGGAGCTGTTTTTT
TRBD1,NA,TRBJ1-1,TRBV6-5,CASSYGTGWNTEAFF,TGTGCCAGCAGTTACGGGACAGGGTGGAACACTGAAGCTTTCTTT
TRBD2,many,TRBJ2-7,TRBV2,CASREAGGTYEQYF,TGTGCCAGCAGGGAAGCGGGGGGAACCTACGAGCAGTACTTC
NA,NA,TRBJ2-3,TRBV6-7,CASSYSQPPGDTQYF,TGTGCCAGCAGTTACTCGCAGCCTCCGGGGGATACGCAGTATTTT
NA,once,TRBJ2-3,TRBV25-1,CASSDSGTSTDTQYF,TGTGCCAGCAGTGATTCAGGGACTAGCACAGATACGCAGTATTTT
TRBD2,NA,TRBJ2-7,TRBV7-2,CASSTWGGYEQYF,TGTGCCAGCAGCACATGGGGGGGATACGAGCAGTACTTC
TRBD2,NA,TRBJ2-1,TRBV5-1,CASSSGLAVNNEQFF,TGCGCCAGCAGCAGCGGACTAGCGGTTAACAATGAGCAGTTCTTC
NA,once,TRBJ1-1,TRBV5-1,CASSLAAGLYTEAFF,TGCGCCAGCAGCTTGGCAGCAGGGCTTTACACTGAAGCTTTCTTT
NA,NA,TRBJ1-4,TRBV27,CASSPVGQPGNEKLFF,TGTGCCAGCAGTCCAGTAGGACAGCCCGGAAATGAAAAACTGTTTTTT
NA,NA,TRBJ2-1,TRBV6-5,CASSYSAGSYNEQFF,TGTGCCAGCAGTTACTCGGCAGGATCCTACAATGAGCAGTTCTTC
NA,NA,TRBJ2-7,TRBV18,CASSPGVYEQYF,TGTGCCAGCTCACCCGGGGTCTACGAGCAGTACTTC
TRBD1,NA,TRBJ2-5,TRBV5-6,CASSKLQGPETQYF,TGTGCCAGCAGCAAACTACAGGGGCCGGAGACCCAGTACTTC
NA,NA,TRBJ1-3,TRBV5-1,CASSLTGTGNTIYF,TGCGCCAGCAGCCTCACAGGGACTGGAAACACCATATATTTT
NA,NA,TRBJ2-3,TRBV5-1,CASSEMVASTDTQYF,TGCGCCAGCAGCGAGATGGTTGCTAGCACAGATACGCAGTATTTT
NA,NA,TRBJ1-5,TRBV7-9,CASSLDTLSNQPQHF,TGTGCCAGCAGCCTAGATACTCTTAGCAATCAGCCCCAGCATTTT
NA,once,TRBJ1-2,TRBV20-1,CSARDAGEGTF,TGCAGTGCTAGAGATGCGGGGGAAGGCACCTTC
TRBD1,NA,TRBJ2-1,TRBV18,CASSPKPGTGYNEQFF,TGTGCCAGCTCACCGAAGCCCGGGACAGGTTACAATGAGCAGTTCTTC
NA,NA,TRBJ1-1,TRBV6-5,CASSYSGVRDNTEAFF,TGTGCCAGCAGTTACTCAGGCGTGAGGGATAACACTGAAGCTTTCTTT
TRBD1,few,TRBJ1-1,TRBV10-3,CATTPGTGESEAFF,TGTGCCACCACTCCCGGGACAGGGGAGTCTGAAGCTTTCTTT
TRBD2,NA,TRBJ2-6,TRBV5-1,CASSREAGRDLRSGANVLTF,TGCGCCAGCAGCCGGGAGGCAGGGAGAGACCTCAGGTCTGGGGCCAACGTCCTGACTTTC
TRBD2,NA,TRBJ2-3,TRBV6-6,CASSVGGQSTDTQYF,TGTGCCAGCAGTGTGGGAGGGCAAAGCACAGATACGCAGTATTTT
TRBD1,NA,TRBJ1-2,TRBV4-3,CASSPQGAGGYTF,TGCGCCAGCAGCCCACAGGGGGCAGGTGGCTACACCTTC